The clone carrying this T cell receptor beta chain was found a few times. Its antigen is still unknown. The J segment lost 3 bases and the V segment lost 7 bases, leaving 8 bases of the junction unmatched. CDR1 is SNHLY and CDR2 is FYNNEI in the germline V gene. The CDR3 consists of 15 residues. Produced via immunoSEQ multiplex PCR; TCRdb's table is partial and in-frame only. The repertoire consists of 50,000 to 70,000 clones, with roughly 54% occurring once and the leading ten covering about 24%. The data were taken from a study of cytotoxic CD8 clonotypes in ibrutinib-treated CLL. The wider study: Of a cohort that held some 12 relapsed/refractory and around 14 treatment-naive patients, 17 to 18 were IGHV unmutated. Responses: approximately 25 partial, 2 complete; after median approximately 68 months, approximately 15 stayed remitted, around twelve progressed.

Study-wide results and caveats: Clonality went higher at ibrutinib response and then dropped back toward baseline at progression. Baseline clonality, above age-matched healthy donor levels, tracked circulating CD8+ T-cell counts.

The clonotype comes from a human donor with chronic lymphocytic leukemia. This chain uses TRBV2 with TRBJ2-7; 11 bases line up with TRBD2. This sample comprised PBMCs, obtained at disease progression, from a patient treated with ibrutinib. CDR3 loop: CASIRLAGTYYEQYF. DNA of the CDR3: TGTGCCAGCATTAGACTAGCGGGGACATACTACGAGCAGTACTTC.